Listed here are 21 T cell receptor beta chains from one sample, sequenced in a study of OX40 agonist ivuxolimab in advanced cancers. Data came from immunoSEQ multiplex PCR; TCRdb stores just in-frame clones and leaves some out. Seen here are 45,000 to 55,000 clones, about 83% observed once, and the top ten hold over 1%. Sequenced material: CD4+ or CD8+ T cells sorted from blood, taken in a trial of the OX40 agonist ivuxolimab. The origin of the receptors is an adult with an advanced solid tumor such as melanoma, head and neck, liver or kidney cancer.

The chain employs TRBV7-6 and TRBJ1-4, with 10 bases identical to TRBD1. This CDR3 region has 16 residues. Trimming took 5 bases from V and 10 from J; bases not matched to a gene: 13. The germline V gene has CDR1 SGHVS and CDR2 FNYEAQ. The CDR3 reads CASSARGQGVSGKLFF. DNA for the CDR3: TGTGCCAGCAGCGCCCGAGGACAGGGGGTATCTGGAAAACTGTTTTTT.

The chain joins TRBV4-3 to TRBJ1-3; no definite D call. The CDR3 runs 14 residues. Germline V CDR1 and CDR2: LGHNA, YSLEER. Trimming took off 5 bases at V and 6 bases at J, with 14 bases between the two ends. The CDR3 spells CASSESTELNTIYF. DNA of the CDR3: TGCGCCAGCAGCGAGAGTACGGAGCTAAACACCATATATTTT.

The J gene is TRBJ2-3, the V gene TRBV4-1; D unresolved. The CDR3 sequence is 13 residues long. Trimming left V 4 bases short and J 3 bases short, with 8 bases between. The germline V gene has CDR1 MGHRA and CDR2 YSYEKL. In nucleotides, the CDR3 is TGCGCCAGCAGCCCAGTGGGTACAGATACGCAGTATTTT. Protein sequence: CASSPVGTDTQYF.

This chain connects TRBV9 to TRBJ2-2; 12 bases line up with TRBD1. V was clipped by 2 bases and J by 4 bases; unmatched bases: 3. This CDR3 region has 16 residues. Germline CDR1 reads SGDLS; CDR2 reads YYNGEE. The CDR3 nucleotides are TGTGCCAGCAGCGTGGGGGGACAGGGGGCCACCGGGGAGCTGTTTTTT. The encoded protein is CASSVGGQGATGELFF. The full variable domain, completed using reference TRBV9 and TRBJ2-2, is DSGVTQTPKHLITATGQRVTLRCSPRSGDLSVYWYQQSLDQGLQFLIQYYNGEERAKGNILERFSAQQFPDLHSELNLSSLELGDSALYFCASSVGGQGATGELFFGEGSRLTVL.

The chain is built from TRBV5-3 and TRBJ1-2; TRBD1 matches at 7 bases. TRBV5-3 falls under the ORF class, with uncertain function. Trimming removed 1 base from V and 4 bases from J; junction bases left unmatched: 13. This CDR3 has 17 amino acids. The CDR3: CARSLSPQGGFSYGYTF. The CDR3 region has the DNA TGTGCCAGAAGCTTGAGTCCGCAGGGGGGATTTAGCTATGGCTACACCTTC.

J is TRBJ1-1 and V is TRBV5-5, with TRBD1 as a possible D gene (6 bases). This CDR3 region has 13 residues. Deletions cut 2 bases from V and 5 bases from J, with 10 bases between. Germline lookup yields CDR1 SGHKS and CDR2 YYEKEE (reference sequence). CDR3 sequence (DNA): TGTGCCAGCAGCTTATCAGGGGAAACTGAAGCTTTCTTT. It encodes CASSLSGETEAFF.

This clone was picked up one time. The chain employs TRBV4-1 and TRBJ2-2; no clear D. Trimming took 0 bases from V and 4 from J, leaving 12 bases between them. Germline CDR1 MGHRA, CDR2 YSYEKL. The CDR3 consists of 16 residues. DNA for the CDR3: TGCGCCAGCAGCCAAGATGTGGGTCCCATCACCGGGGAGCTGTTTTTT. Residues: CASSQDVGPITGELFF.

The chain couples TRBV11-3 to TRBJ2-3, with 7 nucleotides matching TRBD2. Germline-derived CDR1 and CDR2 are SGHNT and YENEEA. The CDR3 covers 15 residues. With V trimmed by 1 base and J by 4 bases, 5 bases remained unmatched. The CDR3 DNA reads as TGTGCCAGCAGCTTAGGGCTAGCGGAGCCAGATACGCAGTATTTT. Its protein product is CASSLGLAEPDTQYF.

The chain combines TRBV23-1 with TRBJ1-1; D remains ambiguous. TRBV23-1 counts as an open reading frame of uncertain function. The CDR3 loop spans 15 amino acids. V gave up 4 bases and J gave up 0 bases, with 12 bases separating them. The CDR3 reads CASSRFRPMNTEAFF. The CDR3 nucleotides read TGCGCCAGCAGTCGGTTTCGGCCCATGAACACTGAAGCTTTCTTT.

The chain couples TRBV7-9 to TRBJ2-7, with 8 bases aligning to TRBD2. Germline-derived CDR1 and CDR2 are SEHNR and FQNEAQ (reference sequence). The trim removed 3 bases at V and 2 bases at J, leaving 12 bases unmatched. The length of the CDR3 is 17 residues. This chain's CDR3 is CASSLWASGTRTYEQYF. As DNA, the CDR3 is TGTGCCAGCAGCTTGTGGGCCTCCGGGACTAGGACCTACGAGCAGTACTTC. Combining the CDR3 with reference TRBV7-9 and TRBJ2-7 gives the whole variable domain DTGVSQNPRHKITKRGQNVTFRCDPISEHNRLYWYRQTLGQGPEFLTYFQNEAQLEKSRLLSDRFSAERPKGSFSTLEIQRTEQGDSAMYLCASSLWASGTRTYEQYFGPGTRLTVT.

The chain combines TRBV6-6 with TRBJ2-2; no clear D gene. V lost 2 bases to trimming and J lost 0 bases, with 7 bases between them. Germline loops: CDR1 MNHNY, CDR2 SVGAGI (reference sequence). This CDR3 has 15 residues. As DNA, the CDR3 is TGTGCCAGCAGTTACCTGGGGTCGAACACCGGGGAGCTGTTTTTT. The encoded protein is CASSYLGSNTGELFF.

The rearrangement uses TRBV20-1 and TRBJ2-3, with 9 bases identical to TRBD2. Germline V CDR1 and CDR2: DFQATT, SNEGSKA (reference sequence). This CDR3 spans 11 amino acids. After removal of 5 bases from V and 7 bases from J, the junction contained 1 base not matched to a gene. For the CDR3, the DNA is TGCAGTGCTCTAGCGGGGTATACGCAGTATTTT. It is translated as CSALAGYTQYF.

CDR3 coding DNA: TGTGCCAGCAGTTACCTGAGGGGAGCTTTCTTT. This codes for CASSYLRGAFF. This sequence joins TRBV6-6 and TRBJ1-1, with D possibly being TRBD1 (5 bases). CDR3 length: 11 amino acids. Germline V gene data show CDR1 as MNHNY and CDR2 as SVGAGI (reference sequence). Trimming left V 2 bases short and J 10 bases short, with 8 bases between.

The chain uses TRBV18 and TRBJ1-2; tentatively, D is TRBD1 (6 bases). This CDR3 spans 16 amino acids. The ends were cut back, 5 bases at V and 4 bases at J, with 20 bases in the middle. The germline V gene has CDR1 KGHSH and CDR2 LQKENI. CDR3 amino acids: CASSSATRTVGYGYTF. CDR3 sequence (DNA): TGTGCCAGCTCATCCGCGACCCGGACAGTGGGCTATGGCTACACCTTC. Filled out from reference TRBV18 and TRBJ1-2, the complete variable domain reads NAGVMQNPRHLVRRRGQEARLRCSPMKGHSHVYWYRQLPEEGLKFMVYLQKENIIDESGMPKERFSAEFPKEGPSILRIQQVVRGDSAAYFCASSSATRTVGYGYTFGSGTRLTVV.

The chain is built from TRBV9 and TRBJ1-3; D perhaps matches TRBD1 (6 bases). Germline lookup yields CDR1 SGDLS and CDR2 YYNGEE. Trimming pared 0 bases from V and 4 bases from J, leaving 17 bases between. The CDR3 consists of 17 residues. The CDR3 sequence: CASSVAWGGRLGNTIYF. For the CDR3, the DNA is TGTGCCAGCAGCGTAGCTTGGGGGGGGCGCCTCGGAAACACCATATATTTT.

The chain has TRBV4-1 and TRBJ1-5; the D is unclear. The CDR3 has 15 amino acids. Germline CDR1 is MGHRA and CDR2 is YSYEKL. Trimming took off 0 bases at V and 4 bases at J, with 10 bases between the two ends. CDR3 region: CASSQDAQLNQPQHF. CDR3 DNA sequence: TGCGCCAGCAGCCAAGATGCACAGCTTAATCAGCCCCAGCATTTT.

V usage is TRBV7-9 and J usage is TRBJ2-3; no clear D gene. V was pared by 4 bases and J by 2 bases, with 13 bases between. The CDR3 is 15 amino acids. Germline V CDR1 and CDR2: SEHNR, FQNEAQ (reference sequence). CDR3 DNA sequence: TGTGCCAGCAGCTCCACCTTGAGCCTCACAGATACGCAGTATTTT. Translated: CASSSTLSLTDTQYF.

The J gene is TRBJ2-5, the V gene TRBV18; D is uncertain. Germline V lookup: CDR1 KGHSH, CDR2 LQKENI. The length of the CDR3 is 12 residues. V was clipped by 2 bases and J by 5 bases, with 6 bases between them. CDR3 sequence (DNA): TGTGCCAGCTCACCATCCCCGGAGACCCAGTACTTC. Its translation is CASSPSPETQYF. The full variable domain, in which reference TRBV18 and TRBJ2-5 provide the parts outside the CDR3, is NAGVMQNPRHLVRRRGQEARLRCSPMKGHSHVYWYRQLPEEGLKFMVYLQKENIIDESGMPKERFSAEFPKEGPSILRIQQVVRGDSAAYFCASSPSPETQYFGPGTRLLVL.

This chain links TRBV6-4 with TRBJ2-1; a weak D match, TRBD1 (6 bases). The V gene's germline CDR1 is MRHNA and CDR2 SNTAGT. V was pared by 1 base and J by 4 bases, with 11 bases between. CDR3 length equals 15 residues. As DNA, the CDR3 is TGTGCCAGCAGTGACTTCGACAGGCCGTACAATGAGCAGTTCTTC. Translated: CASSDFDRPYNEQFF.

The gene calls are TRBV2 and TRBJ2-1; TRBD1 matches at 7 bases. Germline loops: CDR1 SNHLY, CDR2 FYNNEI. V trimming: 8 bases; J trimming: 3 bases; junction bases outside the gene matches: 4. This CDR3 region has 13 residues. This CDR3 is CASSGTDYNEQFF. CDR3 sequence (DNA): TGTGCCAGCTCCGGGACAGACTACAATGAGCAGTTCTTC. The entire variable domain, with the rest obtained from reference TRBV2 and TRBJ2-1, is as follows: EPEVTQTPSHQVTQMGQEVILRCVPISNHLYFYWYRQILGQKVEFLVSFYNNEISEKSEIFDDQFSVERPDGSNFTLKIRSTKLEDSAMYFCASSGTDYNEQFFGPGTRLTVL.

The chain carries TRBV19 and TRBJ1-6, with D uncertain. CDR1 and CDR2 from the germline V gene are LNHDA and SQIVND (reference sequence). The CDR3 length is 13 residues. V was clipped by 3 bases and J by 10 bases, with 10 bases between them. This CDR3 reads CASSIALDSPLHF. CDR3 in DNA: TGTGCCAGTAGTATTGCGCTTGACTCACCCCTCCACTTT.